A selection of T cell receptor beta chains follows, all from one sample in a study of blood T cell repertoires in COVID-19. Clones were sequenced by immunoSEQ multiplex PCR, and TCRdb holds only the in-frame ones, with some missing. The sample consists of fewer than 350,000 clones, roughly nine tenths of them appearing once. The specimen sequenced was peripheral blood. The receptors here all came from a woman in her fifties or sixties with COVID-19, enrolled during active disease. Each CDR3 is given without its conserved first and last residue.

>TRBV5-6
ASSLPRDRVYTEAF
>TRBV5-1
ASGTEGATWTGELF
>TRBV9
ASSVATGYSETQY
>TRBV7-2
ASTEQGDGNTIY
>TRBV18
ASSRGQGPFRETQY
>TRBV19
ASSSGRDSPYTIY
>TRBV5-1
ASSRDRANTGELF
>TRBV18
ASSPLGGSYNSPLH
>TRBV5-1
ASSDKPPGQGDEQY
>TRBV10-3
AISERTSDRGPFRYGYT
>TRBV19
ASSTHPIAGGTNTQY
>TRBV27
ASSPLAGGLETQY
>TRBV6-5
ASSTEPLHNYGYT
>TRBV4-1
ASSQVAHTNQPQH
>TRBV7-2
ASSSTSGGAF
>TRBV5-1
ASSQLAGGTDTQY
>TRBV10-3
AISGGQGGNQPQH
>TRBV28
ASTTGGSLNTEAF
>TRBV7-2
ASSLTGTGHYNEQF
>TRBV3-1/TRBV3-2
ASSPLAGAYEQY
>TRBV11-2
ASSPGDSSRVRYGYT
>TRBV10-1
ASSETGEWNTIY
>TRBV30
AWKGQGQSGYT
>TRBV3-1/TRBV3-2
ASNVGGGRVRANTEAF
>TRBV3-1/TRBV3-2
ASSSGRLAEQY
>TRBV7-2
ASSSLPGSEAF
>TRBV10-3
AIMQGFGQPQH
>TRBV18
ASVPAGSTEAF
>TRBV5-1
ASSPAGTTNEKLF
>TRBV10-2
ASSPGGAGSYEQY
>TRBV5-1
ASSATGGPNQPQH
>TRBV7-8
ASSPRTGGGSPLH
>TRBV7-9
ASSATGEGTEAF
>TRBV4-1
ASSLLAGGPDTQY
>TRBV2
ASSGVAETNQPQH
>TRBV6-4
ASRPGHNNYGYT
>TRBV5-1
ASSWGGQGKTEAF
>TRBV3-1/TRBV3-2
ASSFQQGGFYGYT